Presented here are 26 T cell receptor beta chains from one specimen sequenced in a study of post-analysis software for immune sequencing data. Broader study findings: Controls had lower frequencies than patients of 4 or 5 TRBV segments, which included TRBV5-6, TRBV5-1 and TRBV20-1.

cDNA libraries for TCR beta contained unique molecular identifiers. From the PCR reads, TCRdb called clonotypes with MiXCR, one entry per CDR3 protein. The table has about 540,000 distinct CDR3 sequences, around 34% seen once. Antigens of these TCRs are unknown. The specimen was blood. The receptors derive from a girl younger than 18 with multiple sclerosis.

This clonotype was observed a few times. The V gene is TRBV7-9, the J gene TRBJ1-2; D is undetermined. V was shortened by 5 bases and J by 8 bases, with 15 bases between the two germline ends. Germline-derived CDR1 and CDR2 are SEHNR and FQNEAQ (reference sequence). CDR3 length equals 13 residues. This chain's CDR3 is CASSLILRGGYTF. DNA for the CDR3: TGTGCCAGCAGCCTAATCCTCCGGGGAGGCTACACCTTC.

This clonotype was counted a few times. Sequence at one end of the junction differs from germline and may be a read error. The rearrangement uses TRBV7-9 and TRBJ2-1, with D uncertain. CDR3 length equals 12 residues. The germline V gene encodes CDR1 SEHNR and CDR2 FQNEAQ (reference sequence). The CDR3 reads CASNLVVGEQFF. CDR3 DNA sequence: TGTGCCAGCAACTTAGTAGTGGGTGAGCAGTTCTTC.

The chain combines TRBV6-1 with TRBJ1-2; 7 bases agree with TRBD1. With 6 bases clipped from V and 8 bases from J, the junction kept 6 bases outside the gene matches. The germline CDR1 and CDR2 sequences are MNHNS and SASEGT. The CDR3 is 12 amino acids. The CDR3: CASRVSGGGYTF. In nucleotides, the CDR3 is TGTGCCAGCAGAGTATCAGGGGGAGGCTACACCTTC.

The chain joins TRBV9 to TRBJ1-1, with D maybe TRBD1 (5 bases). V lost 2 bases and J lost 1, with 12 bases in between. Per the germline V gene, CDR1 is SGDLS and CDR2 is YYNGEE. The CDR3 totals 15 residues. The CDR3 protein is CASSVPGRTNTEAFF. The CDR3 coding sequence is TGTGCCAGCAGCGTTCCGGGACGGACGAACACTGAAGCTTTCTTT.

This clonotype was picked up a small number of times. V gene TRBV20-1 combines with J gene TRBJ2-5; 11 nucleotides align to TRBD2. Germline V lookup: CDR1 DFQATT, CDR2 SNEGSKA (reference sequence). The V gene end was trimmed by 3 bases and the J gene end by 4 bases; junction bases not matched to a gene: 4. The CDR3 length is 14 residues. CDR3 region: CSARLAGGLETQYF. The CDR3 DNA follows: TGCAGTGCTAGGCTAGCGGGGGGCCTAGAGACCCAGTACTTC.

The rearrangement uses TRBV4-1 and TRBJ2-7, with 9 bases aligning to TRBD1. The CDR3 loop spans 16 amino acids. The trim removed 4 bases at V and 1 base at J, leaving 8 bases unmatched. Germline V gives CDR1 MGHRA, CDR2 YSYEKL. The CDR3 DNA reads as TGCGCCAGCAGCCCCGAATGGACAGGGGCATCCTACGAGCAGTACTTC. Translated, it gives CASSPEWTGASYEQYF.

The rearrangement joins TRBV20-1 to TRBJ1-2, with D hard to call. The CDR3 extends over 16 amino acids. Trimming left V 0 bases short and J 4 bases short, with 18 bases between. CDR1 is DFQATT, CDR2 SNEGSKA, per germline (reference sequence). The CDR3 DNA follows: TGCAGTGCTAGAGATCCGGCATTTACGGGATCCTATGGCTACACCTTC. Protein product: CSARDPAFTGSYGYTF.

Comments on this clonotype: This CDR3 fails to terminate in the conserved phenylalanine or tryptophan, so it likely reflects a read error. The CDR3 nucleotides are TGCGCCAGCAGTTTAGACAGTACTTTGGACGAGCAGTACTAC. This codes for CASSLDSTLDEQYY. This chain links TRBV5-1 with TRBJ2-7; tentative D call: TRBD1 (5 bases). V was shortened by 5 bases and J by 5 bases, with 17 bases between the two germline ends. This CDR3 comprises 14 residues. Germline values: CDR1 SGHRS, CDR2 YFSETQ.

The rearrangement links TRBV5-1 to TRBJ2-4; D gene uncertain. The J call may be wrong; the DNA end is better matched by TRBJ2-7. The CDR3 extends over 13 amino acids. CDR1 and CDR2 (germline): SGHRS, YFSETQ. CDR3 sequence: CASSLNGIYEQYF. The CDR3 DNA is TGCGCCAGCAGCTTGAACGGAATCTACGAGCAGTACTTC.

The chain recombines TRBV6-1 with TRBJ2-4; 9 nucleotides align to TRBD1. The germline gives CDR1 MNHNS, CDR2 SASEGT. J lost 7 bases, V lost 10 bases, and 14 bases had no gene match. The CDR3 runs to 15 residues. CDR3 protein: CATARTGAGGNIQYF. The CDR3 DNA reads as TGTGCCACCGCCCGGACAGGGGCGGGCGGGAACATTCAGTACTTC.

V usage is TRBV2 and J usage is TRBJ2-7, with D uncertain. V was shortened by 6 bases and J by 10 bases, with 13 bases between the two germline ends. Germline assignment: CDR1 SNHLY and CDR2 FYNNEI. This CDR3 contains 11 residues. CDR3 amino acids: CASREVSPQYF. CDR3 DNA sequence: TGTGCCAGCAGAGAGGTCTCACCCCAGTACTTC. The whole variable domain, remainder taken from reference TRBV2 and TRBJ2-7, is EPEVTQTPSHQVTQMGQEVILRCVPISNHLYFYWYRQILGQKVEFLVSFYNNEISEKSEIFDDQFSVERPDGSNFTLKIRSTKLEDSAMYFCASREVSPQYFGPGTRLTVT.

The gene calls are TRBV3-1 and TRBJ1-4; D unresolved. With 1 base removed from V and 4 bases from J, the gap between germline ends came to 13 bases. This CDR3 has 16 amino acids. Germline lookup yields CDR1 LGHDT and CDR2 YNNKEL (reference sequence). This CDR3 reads CASSQVGREHNEKLFF. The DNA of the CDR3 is TGTGCCAGCAGCCAAGTAGGAAGAGAACATAATGAAAAACTGTTTTTT.

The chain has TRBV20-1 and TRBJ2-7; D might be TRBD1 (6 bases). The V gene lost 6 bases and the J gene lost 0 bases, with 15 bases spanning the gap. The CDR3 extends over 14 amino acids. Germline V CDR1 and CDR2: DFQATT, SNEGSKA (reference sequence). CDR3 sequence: CSATGKGSSYEQYF. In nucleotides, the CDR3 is TGCAGTGCCACAGGGAAGGGGAGCTCCTACGAGCAGTACTTC.

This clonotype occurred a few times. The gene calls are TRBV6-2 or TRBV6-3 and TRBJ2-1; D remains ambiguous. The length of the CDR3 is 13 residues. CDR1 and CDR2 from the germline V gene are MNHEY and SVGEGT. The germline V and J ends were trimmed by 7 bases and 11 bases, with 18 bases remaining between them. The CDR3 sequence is CASTRSDEYKQFF. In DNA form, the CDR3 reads TGTGCCAGCACGAGATCCGACGAGTACAAGCAGTTCTTC.

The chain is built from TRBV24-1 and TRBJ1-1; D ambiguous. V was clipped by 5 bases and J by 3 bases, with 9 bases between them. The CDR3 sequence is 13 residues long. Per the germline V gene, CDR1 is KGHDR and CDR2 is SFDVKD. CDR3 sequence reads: CATSAGSYTEAFF. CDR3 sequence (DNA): TGTGCCACCAGTGCTGGGAGTTACACTGAAGCTTTCTTT.

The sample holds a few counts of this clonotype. CDR3 residues: CATQGGIDTGELFF. DNA of the CDR3: TGTGCCACACAGGGTGGCATTGATACCGGGGAGCTGTTTTTT. This rearrangement joins TRBV10-3 to TRBJ2-2, with D possibly matching TRBD1 (6 bases). The CDR3 spans 14 residues. V lost 10 bases, J lost 5 bases, and 17 bases lay in between. Germline assignment: CDR1 ENHRY and CDR2 SYGVKD.

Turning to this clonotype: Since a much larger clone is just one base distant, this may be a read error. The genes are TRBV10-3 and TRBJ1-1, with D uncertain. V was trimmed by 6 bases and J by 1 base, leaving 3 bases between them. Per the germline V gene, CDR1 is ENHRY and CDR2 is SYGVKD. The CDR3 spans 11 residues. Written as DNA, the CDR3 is TGTGCCATCAGGAAGAACACTGAAGCTTTCTTT. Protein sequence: CAIRKNTEAFF.

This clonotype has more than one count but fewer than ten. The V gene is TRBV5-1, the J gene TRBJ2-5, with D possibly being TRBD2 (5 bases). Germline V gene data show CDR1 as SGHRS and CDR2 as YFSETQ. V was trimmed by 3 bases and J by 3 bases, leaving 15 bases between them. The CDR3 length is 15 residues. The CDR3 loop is CASSSLAGQKETQYF. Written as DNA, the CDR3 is TGCGCCAGCAGCTCCCTGGCGGGTCAGAAAGAGACCCAGTACTTC.

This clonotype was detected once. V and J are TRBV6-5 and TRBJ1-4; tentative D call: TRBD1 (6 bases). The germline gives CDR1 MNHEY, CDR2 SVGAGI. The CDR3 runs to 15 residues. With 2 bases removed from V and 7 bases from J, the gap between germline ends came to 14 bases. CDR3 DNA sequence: TGTGCCAGCAGTTACATTCAGGGGCAGGGTGAAAAACTGTTTTTT. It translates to CASSYIQGQGEKLFF.

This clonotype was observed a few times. This CDR3 reads CASSLRRPGTELNYGYTF. The CDR3, as DNA: TGTGCCAGCAGCTTACGACGCCCCGGGACGGAGCTGAACTATGGCTACACCTTC. The rearrangement links TRBV11-2 to TRBJ1-2, with TRBD1 as a possible D gene (5 bases). V lost 2 bases, J lost 2 bases, and 21 bases lay in between. The CDR3 has 18 amino acids. Germline loops: CDR1 SGHAT, CDR2 FQNNGV. The variable domain in full, with the rest retrieved from reference TRBV11-2 and TRBJ1-2, is EAGVAQSPRYKIIEKRQSVAFWCNPISGHATLYWYQQILGQGPKLLIQFQNNGVVDDSQLPKDRFSAERLKGVDSTLKIQPAKLEDSAVYLCASSLRRPGTELNYGYTFGSGTRLTVV.

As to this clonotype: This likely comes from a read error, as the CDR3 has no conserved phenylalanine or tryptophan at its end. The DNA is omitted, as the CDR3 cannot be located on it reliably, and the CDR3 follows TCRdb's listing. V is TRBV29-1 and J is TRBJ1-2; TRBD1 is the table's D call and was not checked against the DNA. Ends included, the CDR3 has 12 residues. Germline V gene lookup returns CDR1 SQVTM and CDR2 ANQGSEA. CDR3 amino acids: CSVRQGDYGYTC.

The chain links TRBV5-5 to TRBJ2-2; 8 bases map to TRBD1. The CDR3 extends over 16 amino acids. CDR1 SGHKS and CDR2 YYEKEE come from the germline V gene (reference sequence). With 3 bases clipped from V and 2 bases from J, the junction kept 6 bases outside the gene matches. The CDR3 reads CASSSKGTGNTGELFF. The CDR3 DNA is TGTGCCAGCAGCTCTAAAGGGACAGGAAACACCGGGGAGCTGTTTTTT.

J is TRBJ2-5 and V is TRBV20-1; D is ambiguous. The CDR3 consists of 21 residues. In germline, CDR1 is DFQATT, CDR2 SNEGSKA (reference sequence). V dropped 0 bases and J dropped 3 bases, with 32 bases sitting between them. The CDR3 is CSARDGDAQGINGQIKETQYF. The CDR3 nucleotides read TGCAGTGCTAGAGATGGAGATGCCCAAGGGATTAATGGTCAGATTAAAGAGACCCAGTACTTC.

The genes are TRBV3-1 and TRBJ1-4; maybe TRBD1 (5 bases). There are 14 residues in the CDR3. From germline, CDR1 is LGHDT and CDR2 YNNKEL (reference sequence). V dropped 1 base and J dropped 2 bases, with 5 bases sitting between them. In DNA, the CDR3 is TGTGCCAGCAGCCAAGGGGGGACTAATGAAAAACTGTTTTTT. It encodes CASSQGGTNEKLFF.

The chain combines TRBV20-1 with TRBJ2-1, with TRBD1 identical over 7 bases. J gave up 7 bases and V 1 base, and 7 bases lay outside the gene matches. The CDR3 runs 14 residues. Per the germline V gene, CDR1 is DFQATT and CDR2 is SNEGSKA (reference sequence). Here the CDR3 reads CSARVRQGNNEQFF. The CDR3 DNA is TGCAGTGCTAGAGTCCGACAGGGTAATAATGAGCAGTTCTTC.

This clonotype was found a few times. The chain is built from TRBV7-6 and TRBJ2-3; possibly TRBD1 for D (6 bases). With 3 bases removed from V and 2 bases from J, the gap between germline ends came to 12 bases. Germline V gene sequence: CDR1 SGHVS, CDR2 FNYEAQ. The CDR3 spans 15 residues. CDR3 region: CASSLGQGPTDTQYF. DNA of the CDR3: TGTGCCAGCAGCTTGGGGCAGGGGCCCACAGATACGCAGTATTTT.